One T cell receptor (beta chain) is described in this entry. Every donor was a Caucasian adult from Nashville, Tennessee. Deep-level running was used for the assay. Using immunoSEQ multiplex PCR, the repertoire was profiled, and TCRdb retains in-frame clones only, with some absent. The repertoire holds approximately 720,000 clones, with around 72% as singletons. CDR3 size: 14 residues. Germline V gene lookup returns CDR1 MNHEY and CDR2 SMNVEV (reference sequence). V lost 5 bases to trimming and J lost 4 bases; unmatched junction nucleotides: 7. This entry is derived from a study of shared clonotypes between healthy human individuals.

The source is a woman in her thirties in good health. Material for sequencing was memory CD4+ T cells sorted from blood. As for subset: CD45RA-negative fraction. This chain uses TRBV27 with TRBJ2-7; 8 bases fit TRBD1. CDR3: CASSLRTGHYEQYF. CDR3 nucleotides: TGTGCCAGCAGTCTCCGGACAGGGCATTACGAGCAGTACTTC.